Following are 24 T cell receptor beta chains from one sample sequenced in a study of blood T cells in healthy people across ages. The authors ran a second PCR of roughly 7 to 11 cycles using a sample-barcoded 5' primer and a J-beta primer mix. TCRdb re-derived calls from the 5' RACE reads in MiXCR, one entry per CDR3 protein. The sample records 870,000 or so distinct CDR3 sequences, 25% to 30% being singletons. The sample taken for sequencing was blood. These receptors all stem from an elderly woman in good health.

In the case of this clonotype: This could be a read error, since a much larger clone is one nucleotide away. The chain employs TRBV6-1 and TRBJ2-3; D remains unclear. Trimming removed 3 bases from V and 6 bases from J, with 10 bases in between. CDR3 length: 13 amino acids. Germline V CDR1 and CDR2: MNHNS, SASEGT. The CDR3 reads CASSDAQADTQYF. The DNA for the CDR3 is TGTGCCAGCAGTGATGCCCAAGCGGATACGCAGTATTTT.

In this sample, this clonotype turned up many times. The chain combines TRBV29-1 with TRBJ2-3; no clear D gene. V lost 3 bases and J lost 1, with 8 bases in between. In germline, CDR1 is SQVTM, CDR2 ANQGSEA. This CDR3 has 13 residues. The CDR3 region has the DNA TGCAGCGTTGACCGACTCGGCACAGATACGCAGTATTTT. Translating gives CSVDRLGTDTQYF.

The CDR3 is CASSLASGTGRSQPQHF. As DNA, the CDR3 is TGTGCCAGCAGCTTAGCTTCCGGGACAGGGAGGTCTCAGCCCCAGCATTTT. V is TRBV7-2 and J is TRBJ1-5; 9 bases align to TRBD1. The CDR3 sequence is 17 residues long. J gave up 6 bases and V 0 bases, and 9 bases lay outside the gene matches. Per germline, CDR1 SGHTA and CDR2 FQGNSA.

This clonotype was seen repeatedly, ten times or more. The rearrangement uses TRBV20-1 and TRBJ1-2; TRBD1 matches 12 bases. This CDR3 comprises 15 residues. After removal of 1 base from V and 6 bases from J, the junction contained 6 bases not matched to a gene. CDR1 is DFQATT and CDR2 is SNEGSKA in the germline V gene (reference sequence). The CDR3 nucleotides read TGCAGTGCTAGAGTGGGACAGGGGGCGCAGAATGGCTACACCTTC. Translating it yields CSARVGQGAQNGYTF.

The gene calls are TRBV11-2 and TRBJ2-3; 16 positions agree with TRBD2. Germline values: CDR1 SGHAT, CDR2 FQNNGV. CDR3 length equals 16 residues. The J segment lost 0 bases and the V segment lost 8 bases, leaving 2 bases of the junction unmatched. The CDR3 sequence is CASGTSGGASTDTQYF. Here the CDR3 DNA reads TGTGCCAGCGGGACTAGCGGGGGGGCTAGCACAGATACGCAGTATTTT.

On this clonotype: This may be a read error: a much more frequent sequence differs by one nucleotide. The chain joins TRBV7-2 to TRBJ2-3; no reliable D call. Germline V CDR1 and CDR2: SGHTA, FQGNSA. V shed 3 bases and J shed 6 bases, with 7 bases lying between them. The CDR3 is 12 amino acids. The CDR3 sequence: CASSFPLDTQYF. The CDR3, as DNA: TGTGCCAGCAGCTTCCCCTTGGATACGCAGTATTTT.

The chain combines TRBV6-1 with TRBJ1-1, with 8 positions matching TRBD1. With 3 bases clipped from V and 0 bases from J, the junction kept 3 bases outside the gene matches. The V gene's germline CDR1 is MNHNS and CDR2 SASEGT. The CDR3 has 15 amino acids. CDR3 loop: CASSEAQGVNTEAFF. CDR3 bases: TGTGCCAGCAGTGAGGCACAGGGGGTGAACACTGAAGCTTTCTTT.

This clonotype was observed many times. This sequence joins TRBV12-3 or TRBV12-4 and TRBJ2-1; 10 positions agree with TRBD2. V gave up 6 bases and J gave up 7 bases; unmatched junction bases: 6. The CDR3 consists of 14 residues. CDR3 in amino acids: CASRSSGGHNEQFF. In DNA form, the CDR3 reads TGTGCCAGCAGGTCTAGCGGGGGCCATAATGAGCAGTTCTTC.

This clonotype was counted only a few times. The chain recombines TRBV15 with TRBJ2-1; 14 positions agree with TRBD2. The germline V gene has CDR1 LNHNV and CDR2 YYDKDF (reference sequence). V shed 3 bases and J 0 bases; nucleotides not matched to a gene: 4. CDR3 size: 18 residues. CDR3 DNA: TGTGCCACCAGCAGCGGACTAGCGGGGGGTTACTCCTACAATGAGCAGTTCTTC. Encoded protein: CATSSGLAGGYSYNEQFF.

Details on this clonotype: An end of the junction does not agree with germline; a read error may underlie this. J is TRBJ2-2 and V is TRBV3-1; D not certain. CDR1 LGHDT and CDR2 YNNKEL come from the germline V gene (reference sequence). This CDR3 is built from 13 residues. This CDR3 is CVSSAGFTGELFF. The CDR3 DNA reads as TGTGTCAGCAGCGCTGGCTTTACCGGGGAGCTGTTTTTT.

A word on this clonotype: The germline gene is not matched at one end of the junction; a read error may be the cause. The chain couples TRBV11-1 to TRBJ2-5; D is unresolved. The CDR3 contains 13 residues. Per germline, CDR1 SGHAT and CDR2 FQDESV (reference sequence). The CDR3 DNA reads TGTGACAGCAGGTTATCCAGCCAAGAGACCCAGTACTTC. As protein: CDSRLSSQETQYF.

CDR3 residues: CASSSTVQETQYF. In nucleotides, the CDR3 is TGTGCCAGCAGCTCCACAGTCCAAGAGACCCAGTACTTC. The V call is TRBV7-2, the J call TRBJ2-5; the D is unclear. Germline V gene sequence: CDR1 SGHTA, CDR2 FQGNSA. The V gene lost 4 bases and the J gene lost 1 base, with 7 bases spanning the gap. The CDR3 is 13 residues long.

The sample holds a few counts of this clonotype. V usage is TRBV6-1 and J usage is TRBJ1-4; D unclear. From germline, CDR1 is MNHNS and CDR2 SASEGT. This CDR3 is 16 amino acids long. Trimming took 2 bases from V and 0 from J, leaving 10 bases between them. CDR3 residues: CASSEILRATNEKLFF. CDR3 sequence (DNA): TGTGCCAGCAGTGAAATATTGCGTGCAACTAATGAAAAACTGTTTTTT.

The chain combines TRBV14 with TRBJ2-5; the D is unclear. Germline values: CDR1 SGHDN, CDR2 FVKESK. V was cut by 3 bases and J by 7 bases, with 9 bases left in between. The CDR3 has 12 amino acids. The CDR3 spells CASSQGSGTQYF. The CDR3 coding sequence is TGTGCCAGCAGCCAGGGGTCCGGGACCCAGTACTTC.

This clonotype came up a few times. The J gene is TRBJ1-2, the V gene TRBV27, with a weak D call TRBD1 (6 bases). Germline CDR1 MNHEY, CDR2 SMNVEV (reference sequence). The CDR3 contains 14 residues. Between the trimmed V and J ends, which lost 0 bases and 5 bases, there was a span of 10 bases. The CDR3 spells CASSLSITGYGYTF. CDR3 in DNA: TGTGCCAGCAGTTTATCGATAACAGGGTATGGCTACACCTTC.

This clonotype was recorded at least ten times. The rearrangement links TRBV7-9 to TRBJ2-1; 10 bases align to TRBD2. This CDR3 region has 15 residues. CDR1 and CDR2 from the germline V gene are SEHNR and FQNEAQ (reference sequence). V lost 3 bases to trimming and J lost 15 bases; unmatched junction nucleotides: 14. CDR3 region: CASSFSGGTPAGAFF. CDR3 coding DNA: TGTGCCAGCAGCTTTAGCGGGGGGACCCCGGCGGGGGCGTTCTTC. Based on the CDR3 plus reference TRBV7-9 and TRBJ2-1, the full variable domain is DTGVSQNPRHKITKRGQNVTFRCDPISEHNRLYWYRQTLGQGPEFLTYFQNEAQLEKSRLLSDRFSAERPKGSFSTLEIQRTEQGDSAMYLCASSFSGGTPAGAFFGPGTRLTVL.

On this clonotype: Sequence at one end of the junction differs from germline and may be a read error. This chain links TRBV7-6 with TRBJ1-1; the match to TRBD1 covers 9 bases. Germline V CDR1 and CDR2: SGHVS, FNYEAQ. The CDR3 extends over 14 amino acids. CDR3 nucleotides: TGTGCCAACAGCTCACCTGACAGGGGGAGTGAAGCTTTCTTT. Its protein is CANSSPDRGSEAFF. The full variable domain, with the rest looked up from reference TRBV7-6 and TRBJ1-1, is GAGVSQSPRYKVTKRGQDVALRCDPISGHVSLYWYRQALGQGPEFLTYFNYEAQQDKSGLPNDRFSAERPEGSISTLTIQRTEQRDSAMYRCANSSPDRGSEAFFGQGTRLTVV.

This clonotype was seen a handful of times. The gene calls are TRBV20-1 and TRBJ2-5; D remains unclear. Germline V gene sequence: CDR1 DFQATT, CDR2 SNEGSKA (reference sequence). This CDR3 has 12 residues. V lost 1 base, J lost 4 bases, and 7 bases lay in between. The CDR3 sequence is CSARGVGETQYF. CDR3 nucleotides: TGCAGTGCTAGAGGGGTGGGAGAGACCCAGTACTTC.

This clonotype was observed a few times. The chain links TRBV20-1 to TRBJ1-5; D call uncertain. Germline values: CDR1 DFQATT, CDR2 SNEGSKA (reference sequence). V lost 3 bases, J lost 0 bases, and 9 bases lay in between. The CDR3 has 14 amino acids. The CDR3 sequence is CSARMDGSNQPQHF. The CDR3 nucleotides read TGCAGTGCTAGGATGGACGGTAGCAATCAGCCCCAGCATTTT.

The chain uses TRBV7-8 and TRBJ1-1; D is perhaps TRBD1 (6 bases). This CDR3 has 15 amino acids. Trimming removed 3 bases at V and 1 base at J, with 12 bases between. From germline, CDR1 is SGHVS and CDR2 FQNEAQ. CDR3 amino acids: CASSFNLGGNTEAFF. For the CDR3, the DNA is TGTGCCAGCAGCTTCAATTTAGGGGGGAACACTGAAGCTTTCTTT.

This clonotype was seen repeatedly, ten times or more. The chain combines TRBV18 with TRBJ2-3; D not certain. The CDR3 runs to 15 residues. Germline CDR1 reads KGHSH; CDR2 reads LQKENI. V was trimmed by 0 bases and J by 6 bases, leaving 13 bases between them. The CDR3 region has the DNA TGTGCCAGCTCACCACCGCGCGCACAGATGGATACGCAGTATTTT. This sequence encodes CASSPPRAQMDTQYF.

The chain recombines TRBV7-9 with TRBJ2-7, with a tentative D call TRBD1 (6 bases). Trimming shortened V by 3 bases and J by 5 bases, and 17 bases separated the two germline ends. CDR3 size: 15 residues. In germline, CDR1 is SEHNR, CDR2 FQNEAQ (reference sequence). In DNA form, the CDR3 reads TGTGCCAGCAGCTTTTTCCCCGCAGGGGCTAACGAGCAGTACTTC. Translating gives CASSFFPAGANEQYF.

This clonotype occurred a few times. Germline is not matched at one junction end, which may reflect a read error. The rearrangement links TRBV12-3 or TRBV12-4 to TRBJ1-5, with D possibly TRBD1 on 5 matching bases. The CDR3 spans 17 residues. For the CDR3, the DNA is TGTGCCAGCAGTTTGGACACAGGACATTATAGCAAACAGCCCCAGCATTTT. Translated, it gives CASSLDTGHYSKQPQHF.

This chain links TRBV7-2 with TRBJ2-5; no clear D gene. The last part of the DNA fits TRBJ2-7 better; the J call may be wrong. The CDR3 runs to 16 residues. CDR1 is SGHTA, CDR2 FQGNSA, per germline. DNA for the CDR3: TGTGCCAGCAGCTTAGGATATCGGTCACAGTCTCACGAGCAGTACTTC. As protein: CASSLGYRSQSHEQYF.